This T cell receptor beta chain was identified in a study of blood T cell repertoires in COVID-19. The overall study: Both acute and convalescent COVID-19 samples were obtained from the United States, Italy and Spain. PBMCs, B-cell-depleted T cells, or T cells were the source of the cDNA or gDNA that made up the material.

Per the original methods: It was from reference gene primer amplification that nucleated cell counts were estimated. Sequencing used immunoSEQ multiplex PCR; TCRdb keeps in-frame clones, though not all of them. V and J calls and clone size are those listed in that table; D and trimming were worked out from the DNA. The sample holds about 230,000 clones, around 84% seen once. Looked up from germline, CDR1 is SGHVS and CDR2 is FQNEAQ. The junction had 2 bases not matched to a gene; V was cut back by 3 bases and J by 0 bases. The CDR3 runs to 15 residues. The material sequenced was peripheral blood. The chain uses TRBV7-8 and TRBJ2-1; 7 nucleotides line up with TRBD2. The receptor was isolated from a man aged 40-50 years with acute or convalescent COVID-19. In nucleotides, the CDR3 is TGTGCCAGCAGCTTGGGGGGGGGCTCCTACAATGAGCAGTTCTTC. This gives the protein CASSLGGGSYNEQFF.